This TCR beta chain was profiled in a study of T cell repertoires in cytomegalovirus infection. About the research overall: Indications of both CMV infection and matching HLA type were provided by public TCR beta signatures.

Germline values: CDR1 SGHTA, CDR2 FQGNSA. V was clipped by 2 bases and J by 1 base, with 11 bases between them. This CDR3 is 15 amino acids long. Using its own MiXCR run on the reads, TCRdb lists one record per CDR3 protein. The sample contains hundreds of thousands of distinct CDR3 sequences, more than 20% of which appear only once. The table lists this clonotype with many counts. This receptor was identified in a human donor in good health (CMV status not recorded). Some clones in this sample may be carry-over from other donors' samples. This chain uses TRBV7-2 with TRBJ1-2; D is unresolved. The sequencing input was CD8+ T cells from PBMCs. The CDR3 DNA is TGTGCCAGCAGCTTATGGACGCATGATAACTATGGCTACACCTTC. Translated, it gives CASSLWTHDNYGYTF.